This T cell receptor beta chain was profiled in a study of blood T cell repertoires in COVID-19. The CDR3 loop spans 15 amino acids. Losses at the gene ends were 5 bases for V and 6 bases for J; bases not matched to a gene: 5. Germline V gene data show CDR1 as SEHNR and CDR2 as FQNEAQ (reference sequence). Here immunoSEQ multiplex PCR was the method, and the copy in TCRdb shows in-frame clones only, minus some. The profile shows 250,000 or so clones, 70% to 80% of them singletons. This clonotype was sampled from an elderly woman with acute or convalescent COVID-19. J is TRBJ2-2 and V is TRBV7-9; 11 bases are shared with TRBD2. The specimen was peripheral blood. Here the CDR3 reads CASSDSGRVPGELFF. The CDR3, as DNA: TGTGCCAGCAGCGATAGCGGGAGGGTTCCCGGGGAGCTGTTTTTT.